This is a list of T cell receptor beta chains from one sample in a study of blood T cell repertoires in COVID-19. Using immunoSEQ multiplex PCR, the repertoire was profiled, and TCRdb retains in-frame clones only, with some absent. Of a few hundred thousand clones listed, approximately 86% were seen once; the top ten hold 9% to 12%. Sequencing input: PBMCs or T cells enriched from blood (not recorded which). The receptor set was obtained from a man aged 18 to 30 with acute COVID-19. Both conserved end residues are part of each CDR3. The order of the fields is V gene, CDR3 length, clone size, J gene, D gene, CDR3 DNA, CDR3 protein. A D gene is named only where the DNA matches it firmly. Expanded clones are given a class, and other clones once, few, many or no size at all.

TRBV12-3/TRBV12-4	13	.	TRBJ2-2	TRBD1	TGTGCCAGCAAGGACAGGGGCACCGGGGAGCTGTTTTTT	CASKDRGTGELFF
TRBV7-2	14	.	TRBJ1-4	.	TGTGCCAGCAGCTTAAGAGGGTCGGAGGAAAAACTGTTTTTT	CASSLRGSEEKLFF
TRBV5-4	16	.	TRBJ2-7	TRBD2	TGTGCCAGCAGCTCGATTGGACTAGCTAGTTCCTACGAGCAGTACTTC	CASSSIGLASSYEQYF
TRBV7-9	19	.	TRBJ2-7	.	TGTGCCAGCAGCCCAGCTGTCGAGAAGGAGGGAGGTTTATTCTACGAGCAGTACTTC	CASSPAVEKEGGLFYEQYF
TRBV7-6	15	.	TRBJ2-1	.	TGTGCCAGCAGCTTAGGGAGGGAAAGTTACAATGAGCAGTTCTTC	CASSLGRESYNEQFF
TRBV7-2	13	.	TRBJ2-7	.	TGTGCCAGCAGCTGGGACTCTTCCTACGAGCAGTACTTC	CASSWDSSYEQYF
TRBV2	11	few	TRBJ2-5	.	TGTGCCAGCAACAGTCAAGAGACCCAGTACTTC	CASNSQETQYF
TRBV30	13	.	TRBJ2-7	TRBD1	TGTGCCTGGAGTAATGGACAGGGCTACGAGCAGTACTTC	CAWSNGQGYEQYF
TRBV19	14	.	TRBJ1-1	TRBD1	TGTGCCAGTAGAAAAGACAGGGTTGGGACTGAAGCTTTCTTT	CASRKDRVGTEAFF
TRBV10-1	14	.	TRBJ2-7	TRBD1	TGCGCCAGCAGTATACGACAGGGCTGGTACGAGCAGTACTTC	CASSIRQGWYEQYF
TRBV28	16	few	TRBJ1-5	.	TGTGCCAGCAGTCCCCGCCCCGCCGCTCCGGGTCAGCCCCAGCATTTT	CASSPRPAAPGQPQHF
TRBV7-9	15	.	TRBJ2-7	TRBD1	TGTGCCAGCAGCTACGGACAGGGGTTCATCTACGAGCAGTACTTC	CASSYGQGFIYEQYF
TRBV7-9	15	.	TRBJ2-7	.	TGTGCCAGCAGCTTTCCTAGCAAACATAACTACGAGCAGTACTTC	CASSFPSKHNYEQYF
TRBV27	15	.	TRBJ1-1	.	TGTGCCAGCAGTTCGGCAGGGCCGATGAACACTGAAGCTTTCTTT	CASSSAGPMNTEAFF
TRBV28	16	.	TRBJ1-2	.	TGTGCCAGCAGCCGGAAGGGAAAGGGGTGGGACTATGGCTACACCTTC	CASSRKGKGWDYGYTF
TRBV12-3/TRBV12-4	11	.	TRBJ2-3	.	TGTGCCAGCAGTTTACCCGGAGGGCAGTATTTT	CASSLPGGQYF
TRBV5-1	14	.	TRBJ2-5	.	TGCGCCAGCAGCTTCGGCTCCGCGGCGGAGACCCAGTACTTC	CASSFGSAAETQYF
TRBV5-1	14	.	TRBJ2-7	.	TGCGCCAGCAGCTTATACAGGGCAGACCACGAGCAGTACTTC	CASSLYRADHEQYF
TRBV28	15	.	TRBJ1-5	.	TGTGCCAGCAGTTTGGCCAGGGGAATCAATCAGCCCCAGCATTTT	CASSLARGINQPQHF
TRBV4-1	17	.	TRBJ2-3	.	TGCGCCAGCAGCCAAGAGGAGGGTGGACTTAGCACAGATACGCAGTATTTT	CASSQEEGGLSTDTQYF
TRBV10-2	18	.	TRBJ2-3	TRBD2	TGCGCCAGCAGCTCGGATCCGGGACTAGTCAAACGCACAGATACGCAGTATTTT	CASSSDPGLVKRTDTQYF
TRBV10-2	14	few	TRBJ2-3	.	TGCGCCAGCAGTGACAGGGTGGGCACAGATACGCAGTATTTT	CASSDRVGTDTQYF
TRBV28	15	.	TRBJ2-2	.	TGTGCCAGCAGTTTATGGCGAGCAAACACCGGGGAGCTGTTTTTT	CASSLWRANTGELFF
TRBV5-4	16	.	TRBJ2-2	TRBD2	TGTGCCAGCAGGAGTAGCGGGAGGTCGGGCACCGGGGAGCTGTTTTTT	CASRSSGRSGTGELFF
TRBV19	14	.	TRBJ2-1	TRBD1	TGTGCCAGTAGCACTCGACAGGGGGCCGGCGAGCAGTTCTTC	CASSTRQGAGEQFF
TRBV9	15	.	TRBJ2-1	TRBD2	TGTGCCAGCAGCAGTAGCGGGAGACCCTACAATGAGCAGTTCTTC	CASSSSGRPYNEQFF